The clone carrying this T cell receptor beta chain was counted at least ten times. Its antigen is not identified. This sample is part of a study of T cells in Graves' hyperthyroidism and ophthalmopathy. A patient was excluded if there was uncontrolled infection, other autoimmune disease, pregnancy or lactation. Orbital computed tomography, thyroid ultrasound, serum thyroxine and TRAb, and clinical symptoms together informed the diagnoses. An approximately 10 ml volume of fresh peripheral blood provided the PBMCs. Germline V CDR1 and CDR2: DFQATT, SNEGSKA (reference sequence). Deletions cut 2 bases from V and 12 bases from J, with 16 bases between. The CDR3 runs to 12 residues. TCR beta CDR3 regions were amplified from RNA transcripts. Using the HTBI primer set, a first-round RT-PCR was run on the TCR CDR3. TCRdb re-derived calls from the multiplex PCR reads in MiXCR, one entry per CDR3 protein. The sample has around 250,000 distinct CDR3 sequences, about 16% seen once.

General study points: Most clonotypes expanded in the thyroid (above 0.001) were also present in blood.

This sequence originates from a woman between 18 and 29 years old with Graves' ophthalmopathy. The sequencing sample was made of blood. This chain uses TRBV20-1 with TRBJ2-5; perhaps TRBD2 as D (6 bases). Here the CDR3 reads CSARFGRPGEYF. The DNA for the CDR3 is TGCAGTGCTAGATTTGGCCGGCCGGGGGAGTACTTC.